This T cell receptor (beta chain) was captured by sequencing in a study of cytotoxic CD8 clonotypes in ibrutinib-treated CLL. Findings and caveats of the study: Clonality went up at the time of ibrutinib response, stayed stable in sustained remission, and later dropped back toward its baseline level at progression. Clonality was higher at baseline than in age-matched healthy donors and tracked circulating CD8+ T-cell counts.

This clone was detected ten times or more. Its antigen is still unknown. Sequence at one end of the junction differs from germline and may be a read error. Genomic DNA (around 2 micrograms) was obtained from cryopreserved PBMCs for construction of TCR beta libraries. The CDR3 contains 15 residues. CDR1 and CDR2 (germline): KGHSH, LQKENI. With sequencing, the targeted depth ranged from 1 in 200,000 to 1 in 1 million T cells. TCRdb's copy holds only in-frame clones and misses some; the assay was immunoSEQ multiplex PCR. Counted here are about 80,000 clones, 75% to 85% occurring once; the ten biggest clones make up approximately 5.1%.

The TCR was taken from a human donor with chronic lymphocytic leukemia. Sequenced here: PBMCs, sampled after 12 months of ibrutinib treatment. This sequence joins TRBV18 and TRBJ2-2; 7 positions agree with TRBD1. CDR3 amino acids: CASSPQGTNTGELFF. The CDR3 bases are TGTGCCAGCTCCCCACAGGGGACGAACACCGGGGAGCTGTTTTTT.